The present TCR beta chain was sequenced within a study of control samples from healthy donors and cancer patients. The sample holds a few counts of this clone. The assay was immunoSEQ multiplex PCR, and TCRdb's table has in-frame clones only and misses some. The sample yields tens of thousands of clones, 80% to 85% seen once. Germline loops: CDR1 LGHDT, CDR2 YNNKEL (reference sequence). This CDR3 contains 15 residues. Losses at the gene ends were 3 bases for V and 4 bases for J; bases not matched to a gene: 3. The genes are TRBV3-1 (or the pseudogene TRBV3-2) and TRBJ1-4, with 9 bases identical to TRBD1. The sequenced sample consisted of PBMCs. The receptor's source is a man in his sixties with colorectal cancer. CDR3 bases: TGTGCCAGCAGCCAGCCGGGACAGGGTAATGAAAAACTGTTTTTT. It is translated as CASSQPGQGNEKLFF.